Here is one TCR beta chain with its context. Source study methods: Reference gene primer amplification in the assay estimated nucleated cell counts. The repertoire was sequenced with immunoSEQ multiplex PCR; TCRdb's copy has only in-frame clones and lacks some. V and J calls and clone size are given by that table; D and trimming were obtained from the DNA. The data contain 300,000 to 350,000 clones, over 75% of them singletons. The data stem from a study of blood T cell repertoires in COVID-19. At the level of the study: Specimens from acute and convalescent COVID-19 originated in the United States, Italy and Spain. T cells, B-cell-depleted T cells, or PBMCs provided the cDNA or gDNA that served as material.

The V gene's germline CDR1 is LNHDA and CDR2 SQIVND (reference sequence). The CDR3 runs to 14 residues. Trimming removed 8 bases from V and 3 bases from J; junction bases left unmatched: 7. The Seattle patients joined while their infection was active and were tracked longitudinally afterward. V gene TRBV19 combines with J gene TRBJ1-3, with 7 bases identical to TRBD1. Sequenced input: peripheral blood. This clonotype was obtained from a woman in her 30s with COVID-19, enrolled during active disease. CDR3 in DNA: TGTGCCAGTGGAACAGGGGAGGTTGGAAACACCATATATTTT. It specifies CASGTGEVGNTIYF.